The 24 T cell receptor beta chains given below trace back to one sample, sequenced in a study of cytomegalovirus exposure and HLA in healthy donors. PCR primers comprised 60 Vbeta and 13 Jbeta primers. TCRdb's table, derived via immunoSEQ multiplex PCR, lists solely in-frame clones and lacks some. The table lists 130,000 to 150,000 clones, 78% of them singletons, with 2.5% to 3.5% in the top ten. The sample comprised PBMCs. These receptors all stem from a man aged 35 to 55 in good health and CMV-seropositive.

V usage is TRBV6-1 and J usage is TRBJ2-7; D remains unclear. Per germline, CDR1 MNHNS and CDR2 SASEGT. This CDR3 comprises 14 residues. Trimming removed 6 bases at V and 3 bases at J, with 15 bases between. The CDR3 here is CASRVTTGYYEQYF. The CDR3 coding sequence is TGTGCCAGCAGAGTTACCACCGGGTACTACGAGCAGTACTTC.

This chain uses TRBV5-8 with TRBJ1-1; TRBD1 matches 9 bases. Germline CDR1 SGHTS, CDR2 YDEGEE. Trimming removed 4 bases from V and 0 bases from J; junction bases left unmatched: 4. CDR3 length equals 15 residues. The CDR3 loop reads CASSHRDRVNTEAFF. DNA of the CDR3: TGTGCCAGCAGCCACCGGGACAGGGTGAACACTGAAGCTTTCTTT.

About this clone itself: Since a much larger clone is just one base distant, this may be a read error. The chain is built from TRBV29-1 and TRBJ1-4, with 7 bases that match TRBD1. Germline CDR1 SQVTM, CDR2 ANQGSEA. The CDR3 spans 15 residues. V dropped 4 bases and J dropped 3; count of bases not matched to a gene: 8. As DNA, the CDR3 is TGCAGCGTTGTGGCAGGGGGTATAGCTAATGAAAAACTGTTTTTT. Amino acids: CSVVAGGIANEKLFF. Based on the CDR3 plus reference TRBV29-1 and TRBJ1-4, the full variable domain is SAVISQKPSRDICQRGTSLTIQCQVDSQVTMMFWYRQQPGQSLTLIATANQGSEATYESGFVIDKFPISRPNLTFSTLTVSNMSPEDSSIYLCSVVAGGIANEKLFFGSGTQLSVL.

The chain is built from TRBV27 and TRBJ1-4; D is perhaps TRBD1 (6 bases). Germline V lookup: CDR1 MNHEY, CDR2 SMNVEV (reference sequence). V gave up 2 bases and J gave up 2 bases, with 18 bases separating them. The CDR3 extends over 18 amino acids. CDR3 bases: TGTGCCAGCAGTTTACAACCACCTACAGGGACCACTAATGAAAAACTGTTTTTT. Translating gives CASSLQPPTGTTNEKLFF.

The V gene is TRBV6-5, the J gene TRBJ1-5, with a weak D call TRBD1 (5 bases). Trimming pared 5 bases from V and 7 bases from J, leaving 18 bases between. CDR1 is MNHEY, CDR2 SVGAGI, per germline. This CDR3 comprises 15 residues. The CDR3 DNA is TGTGCCAGCAGTCAGACCCAGGGTGAACGGCAGCCCCAGCATTTT. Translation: CASSQTQGERQPQHF.

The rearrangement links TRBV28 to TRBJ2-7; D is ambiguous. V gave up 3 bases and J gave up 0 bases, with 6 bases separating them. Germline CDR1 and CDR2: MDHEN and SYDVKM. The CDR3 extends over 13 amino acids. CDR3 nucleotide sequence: TGTGCCAGCAGTTTGGTCGGCTCCTACGAGCAGTACTTC. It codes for CASSLVGSYEQYF. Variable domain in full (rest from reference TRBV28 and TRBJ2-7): DVKVTQSSRYLVKRTGEKVFLECVQDMDHENMFWYRQDPGLGLRLIYFSYDVKMKEKGDIPEGYSVSREKKERFSLILESASTNQTSMYLCASSLVGSYEQYFGPGTRLTVT.

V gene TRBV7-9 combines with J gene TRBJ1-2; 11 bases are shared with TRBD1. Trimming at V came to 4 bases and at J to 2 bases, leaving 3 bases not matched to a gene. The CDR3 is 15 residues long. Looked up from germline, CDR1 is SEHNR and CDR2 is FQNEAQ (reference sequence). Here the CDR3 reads CASSSGQGANYGYTF. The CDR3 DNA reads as TGTGCCAGCAGCTCCGGACAGGGGGCGAACTATGGCTACACCTTC.

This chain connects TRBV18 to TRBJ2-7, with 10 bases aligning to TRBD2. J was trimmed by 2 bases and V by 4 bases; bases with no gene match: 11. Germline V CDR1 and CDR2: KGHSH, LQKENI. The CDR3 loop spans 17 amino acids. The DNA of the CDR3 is TGTGCCAGCTCACTGCTAGCGGGAGTAGGGGACCCCTACGAGCAGTACTTC. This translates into CASSLLAGVGDPYEQYF.

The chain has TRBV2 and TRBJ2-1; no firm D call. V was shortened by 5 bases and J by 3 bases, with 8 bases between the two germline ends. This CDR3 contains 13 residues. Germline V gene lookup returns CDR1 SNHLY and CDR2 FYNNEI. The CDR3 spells CASSLLFYNEQFF. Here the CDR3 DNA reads TGTGCCAGCAGTCTACTCTTCTACAATGAGCAGTTCTTC.

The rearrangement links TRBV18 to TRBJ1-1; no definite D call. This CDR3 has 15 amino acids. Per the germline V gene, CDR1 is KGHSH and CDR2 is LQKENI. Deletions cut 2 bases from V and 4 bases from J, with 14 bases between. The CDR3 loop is CASSPSGYTGTEAFF. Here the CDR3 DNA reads TGTGCCAGCTCACCATCCGGGTACACGGGCACTGAAGCTTTCTTT.

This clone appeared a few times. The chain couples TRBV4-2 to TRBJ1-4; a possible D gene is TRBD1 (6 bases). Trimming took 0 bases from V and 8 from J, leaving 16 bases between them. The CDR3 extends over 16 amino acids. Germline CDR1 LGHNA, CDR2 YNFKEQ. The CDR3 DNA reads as TGTGCCAGCAGCCAAGAACCCCCGGGGGGCAGGGAAAAACTGTTTTTT. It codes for CASSQEPPGGREKLFF.

The DNA of the CDR3 is TGTGCCATCACCGGTCCCTCTGGAAACACCATATATTTT. Amino acid sequence: CAITGPSGNTIYF. J is TRBJ1-3 and V is TRBV10-3; no definite D call. Germline CDR1 is ENHRY and CDR2 is SYGVKD. The CDR3 runs 13 residues. V was trimmed by 7 bases and J by 0 bases, leaving 7 bases between them.

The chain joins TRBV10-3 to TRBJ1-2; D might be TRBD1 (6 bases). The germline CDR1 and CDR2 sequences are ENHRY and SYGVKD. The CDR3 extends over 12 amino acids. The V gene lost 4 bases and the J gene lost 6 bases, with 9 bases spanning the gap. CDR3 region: CAISVGADGYTF. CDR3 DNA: TGTGCCATCAGTGTGGGGGCGGATGGCTACACCTTC.

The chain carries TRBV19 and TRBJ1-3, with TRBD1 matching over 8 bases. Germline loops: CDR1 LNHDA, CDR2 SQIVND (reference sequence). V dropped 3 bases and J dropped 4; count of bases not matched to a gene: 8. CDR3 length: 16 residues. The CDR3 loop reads CASSINGQGGGNTIYF. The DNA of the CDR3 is TGTGCCAGTAGTATCAACGGACAGGGTGGAGGAAACACCATATATTTT.

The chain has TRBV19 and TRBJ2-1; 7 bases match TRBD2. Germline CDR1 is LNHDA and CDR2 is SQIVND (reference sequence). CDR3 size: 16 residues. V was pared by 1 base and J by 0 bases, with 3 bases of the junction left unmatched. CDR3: CASSIVGEGSYNEQFF. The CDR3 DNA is TGTGCCAGTAGTATAGTGGGGGAGGGCTCCTACAATGAGCAGTTCTTC.

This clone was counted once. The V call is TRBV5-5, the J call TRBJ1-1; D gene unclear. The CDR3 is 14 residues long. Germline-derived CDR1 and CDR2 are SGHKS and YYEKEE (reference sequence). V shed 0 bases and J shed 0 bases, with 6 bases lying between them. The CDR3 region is CASSLGSMNTEAFF. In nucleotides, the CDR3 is TGTGCCAGCAGCTTGGGTTCCATGAACACTGAAGCTTTCTTT.

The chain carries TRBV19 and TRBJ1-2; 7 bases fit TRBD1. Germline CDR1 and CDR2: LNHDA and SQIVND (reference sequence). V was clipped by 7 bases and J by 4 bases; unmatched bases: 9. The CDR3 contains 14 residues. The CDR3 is CASTHLQGTYGYTF. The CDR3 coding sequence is TGTGCCAGTACTCATCTACAGGGGACCTATGGCTACACCTTC. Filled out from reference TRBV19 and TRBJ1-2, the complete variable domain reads DGGITQSPKYLFRKEGQNVTLSCEQNLNHDAMYWYRQDPGQGLRLIYYSQIVNDFQKGDIAEGYSVSREKKESFPLTVTSAQKNPTAFYLCASTHLQGTYGYTFGSGTRLTVV.

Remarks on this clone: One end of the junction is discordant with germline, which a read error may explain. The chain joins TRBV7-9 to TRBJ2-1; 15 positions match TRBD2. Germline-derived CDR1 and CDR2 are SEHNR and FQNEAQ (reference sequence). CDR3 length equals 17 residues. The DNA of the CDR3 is TGTTCCAGCAGCCCCGGACTAGCGGGAGGGCCTTTCTATGAGCAGTTCTTC. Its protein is CSSSPGLAGGPFYEQFF.

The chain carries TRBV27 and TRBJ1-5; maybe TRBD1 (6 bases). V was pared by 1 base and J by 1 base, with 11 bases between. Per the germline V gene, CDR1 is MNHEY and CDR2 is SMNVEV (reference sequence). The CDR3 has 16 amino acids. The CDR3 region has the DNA TGTGCCAGCAGTTTATATGCGGGGGGCAGCAATCAGCCCCAGCATTTT. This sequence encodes CASSLYAGGSNQPQHF.

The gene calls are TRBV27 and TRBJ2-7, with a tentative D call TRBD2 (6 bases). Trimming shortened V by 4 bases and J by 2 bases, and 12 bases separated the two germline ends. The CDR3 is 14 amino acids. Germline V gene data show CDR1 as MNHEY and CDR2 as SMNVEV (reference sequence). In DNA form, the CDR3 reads TGTGCCAGCAGTTCTTTGACGGGAGCCTACGAGCAGTACTTC. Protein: CASSSLTGAYEQYF.

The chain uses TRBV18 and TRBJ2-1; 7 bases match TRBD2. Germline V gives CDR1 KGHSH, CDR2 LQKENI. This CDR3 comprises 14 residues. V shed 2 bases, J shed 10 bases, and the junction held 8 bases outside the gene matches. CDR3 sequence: CASSPVNRDYEQFF. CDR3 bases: TGTGCCAGCTCACCAGTAAATAGGGACTACGAGCAGTTCTTC.

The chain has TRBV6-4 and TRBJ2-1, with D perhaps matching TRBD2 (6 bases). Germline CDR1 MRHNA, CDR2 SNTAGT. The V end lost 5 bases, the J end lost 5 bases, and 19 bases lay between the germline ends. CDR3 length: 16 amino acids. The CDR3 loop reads CASSPMRSSGDNEQFF. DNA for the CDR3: TGTGCCAGCAGTCCCATGCGTAGTAGCGGAGACAATGAGCAGTTCTTC.

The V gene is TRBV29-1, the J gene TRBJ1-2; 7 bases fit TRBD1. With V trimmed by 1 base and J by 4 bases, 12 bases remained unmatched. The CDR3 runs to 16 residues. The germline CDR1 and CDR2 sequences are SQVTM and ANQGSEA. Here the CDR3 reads CSVEGGTAVAAYGYTF. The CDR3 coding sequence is TGCAGCGTTGAAGGAGGGACAGCCGTCGCCGCCTATGGCTACACCTTC.

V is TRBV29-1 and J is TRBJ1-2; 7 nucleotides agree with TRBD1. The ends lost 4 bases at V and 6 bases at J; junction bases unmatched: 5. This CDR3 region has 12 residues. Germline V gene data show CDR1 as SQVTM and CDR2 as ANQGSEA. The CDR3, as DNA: TGCAGCGTTGGCCCCGGGACAGATGGCTACACCTTC. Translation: CSVGPGTDGYTF. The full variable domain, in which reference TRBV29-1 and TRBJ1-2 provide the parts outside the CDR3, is SAVISQKPSRDICQRGTSLTIQCQVDSQVTMMFWYRQQPGQSLTLIATANQGSEATYESGFVIDKFPISRPNLTFSTLTVSNMSPEDSSIYLCSVGPGTDGYTFGSGTRLTVV.